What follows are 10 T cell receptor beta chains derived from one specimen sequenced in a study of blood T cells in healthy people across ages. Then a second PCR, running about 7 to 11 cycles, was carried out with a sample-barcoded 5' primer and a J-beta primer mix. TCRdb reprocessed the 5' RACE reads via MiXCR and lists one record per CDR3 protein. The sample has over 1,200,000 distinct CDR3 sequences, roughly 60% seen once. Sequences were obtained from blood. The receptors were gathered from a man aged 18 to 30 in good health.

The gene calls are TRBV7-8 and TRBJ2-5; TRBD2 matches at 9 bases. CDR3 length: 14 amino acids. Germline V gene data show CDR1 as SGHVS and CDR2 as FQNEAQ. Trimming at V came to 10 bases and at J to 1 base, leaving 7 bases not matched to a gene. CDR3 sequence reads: CATGLAYSQETQYF. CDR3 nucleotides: TGTGCCACCGGACTAGCGTATAGCCAAGAGACCCAGTACTTC.

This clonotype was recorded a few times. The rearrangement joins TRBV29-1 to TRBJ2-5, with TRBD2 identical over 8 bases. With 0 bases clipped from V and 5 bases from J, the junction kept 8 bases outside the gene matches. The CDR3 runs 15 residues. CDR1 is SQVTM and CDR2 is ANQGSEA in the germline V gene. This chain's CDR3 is CSVEDPGGAHETQYF. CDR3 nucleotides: TGCAGCGTTGAAGATCCCGGGGGGGCGCACGAGACCCAGTACTTC.

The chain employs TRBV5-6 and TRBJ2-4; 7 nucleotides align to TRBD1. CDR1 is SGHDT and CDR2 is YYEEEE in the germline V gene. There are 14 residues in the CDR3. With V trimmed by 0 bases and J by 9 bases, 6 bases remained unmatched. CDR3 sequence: CASSLAQGLPIQYF. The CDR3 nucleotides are TGTGCCAGCAGCTTGGCACAGGGGTTGCCCATTCAGTACTTC.

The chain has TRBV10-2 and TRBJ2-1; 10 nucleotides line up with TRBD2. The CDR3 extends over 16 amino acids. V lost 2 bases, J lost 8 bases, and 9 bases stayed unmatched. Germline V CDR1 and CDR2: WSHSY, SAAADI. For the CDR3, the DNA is TGCGCCAGCAGTGAGCTAGCGGGGGCGAAGAGGTATGAGCAGTTCTTC. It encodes CASSELAGAKRYEQFF.

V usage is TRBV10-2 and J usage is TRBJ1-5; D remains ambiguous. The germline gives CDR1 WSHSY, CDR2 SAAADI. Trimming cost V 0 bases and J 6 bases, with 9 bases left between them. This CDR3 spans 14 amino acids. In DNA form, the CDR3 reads TGCGCCAGCAGTGAGTCGACGGGAGCTCAGCCCCAGCATTTT. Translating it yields CASSESTGAQPQHF.

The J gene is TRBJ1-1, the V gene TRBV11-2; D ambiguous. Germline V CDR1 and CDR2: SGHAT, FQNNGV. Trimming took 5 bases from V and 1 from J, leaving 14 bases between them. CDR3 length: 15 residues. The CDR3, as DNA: TGTGCCAGCAGCCTAATGGGCAGTTCGAACACTGAAGCTTTCTTT. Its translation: CASSLMGSSNTEAFF.

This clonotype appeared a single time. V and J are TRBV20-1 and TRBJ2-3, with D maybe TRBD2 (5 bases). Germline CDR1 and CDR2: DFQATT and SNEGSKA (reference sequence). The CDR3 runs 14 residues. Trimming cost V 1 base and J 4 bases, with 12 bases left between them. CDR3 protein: CSARVVGGPDTQYF. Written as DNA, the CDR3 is TGCAGTGCTAGAGTCGTAGGAGGACCAGATACGCAGTATTTT.

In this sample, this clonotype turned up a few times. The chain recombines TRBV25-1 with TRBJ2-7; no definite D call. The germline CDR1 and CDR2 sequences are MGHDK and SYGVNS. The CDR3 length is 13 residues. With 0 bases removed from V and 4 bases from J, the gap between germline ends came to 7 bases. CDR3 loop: CASSEYESYEQYF. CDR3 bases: TGTGCCAGCAGTGAATATGAGAGTTACGAGCAGTACTTC.

CDR3 region: CASSQDLWSNSNQPQHF. The CDR3 nucleotides read TGTGCCAGCAGCCAAGATTTGTGGTCGAATAGCAATCAGCCCCAGCATTTT. The chain carries TRBV3-1 and TRBJ1-5; D is unresolved. V shed 0 bases and J shed 0 bases, with 12 bases lying between them. The germline V gene encodes CDR1 LGHDT and CDR2 YNNKEL (reference sequence). The CDR3 is 17 amino acids. Complete variable domain (other parts from reference TRBV3-1 and TRBJ1-5): DTAVSQTPKYLVTQMGNDKSIKCEQNLGHDTMYWYKQDSKKFLKIMFSYNNKELIINETVPNRFSPKSPDKAHLNLHINSLELGDSAVYFCASSQDLWSNSNQPQHFGDGTRLSIL.

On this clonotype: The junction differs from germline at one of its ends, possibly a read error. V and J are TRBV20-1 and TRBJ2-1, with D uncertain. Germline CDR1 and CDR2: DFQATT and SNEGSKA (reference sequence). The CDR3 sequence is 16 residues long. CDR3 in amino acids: CSAGEITGSSYNEQFF. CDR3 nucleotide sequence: TGCAGTGCTGGAGAGATCACGGGTAGCTCCTACAATGAGCAGTTCTTC.